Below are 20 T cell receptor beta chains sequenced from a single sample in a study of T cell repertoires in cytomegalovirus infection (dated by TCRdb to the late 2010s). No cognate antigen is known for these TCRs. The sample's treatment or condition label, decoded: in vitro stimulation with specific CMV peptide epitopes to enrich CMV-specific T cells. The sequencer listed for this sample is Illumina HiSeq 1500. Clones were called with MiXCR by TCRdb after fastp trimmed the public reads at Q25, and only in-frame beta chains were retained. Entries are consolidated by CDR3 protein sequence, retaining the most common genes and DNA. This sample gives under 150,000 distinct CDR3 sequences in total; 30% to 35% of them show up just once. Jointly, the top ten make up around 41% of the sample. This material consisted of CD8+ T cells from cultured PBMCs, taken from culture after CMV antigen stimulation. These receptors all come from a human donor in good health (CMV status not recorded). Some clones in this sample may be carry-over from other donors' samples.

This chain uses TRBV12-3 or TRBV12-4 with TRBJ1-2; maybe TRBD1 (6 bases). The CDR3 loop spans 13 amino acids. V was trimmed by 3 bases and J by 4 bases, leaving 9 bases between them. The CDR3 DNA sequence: TGTGCCAGCAGTTTGGGCAGGGGCTATGGCTACACCTTC. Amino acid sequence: CASSLGRGYGYTF.

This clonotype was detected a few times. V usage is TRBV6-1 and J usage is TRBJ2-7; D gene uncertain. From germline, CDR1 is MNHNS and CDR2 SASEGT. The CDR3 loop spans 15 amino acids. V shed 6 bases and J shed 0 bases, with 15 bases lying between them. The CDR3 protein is CASRAEDVSSYEQYF. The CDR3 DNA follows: TGTGCCAGCAGGGCAGAGGACGTGAGCTCCTACGAGCAGTACTTC.

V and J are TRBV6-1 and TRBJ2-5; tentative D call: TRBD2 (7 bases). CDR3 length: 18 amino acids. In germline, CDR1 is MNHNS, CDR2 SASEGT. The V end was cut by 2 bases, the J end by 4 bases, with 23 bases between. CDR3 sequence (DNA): TGTGCCAGCAGTGAACCCACGGTGGCGGGGGCCAAGGGAGAGACCCAGTACTTC. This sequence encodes CASSEPTVAGAKGETQYF.

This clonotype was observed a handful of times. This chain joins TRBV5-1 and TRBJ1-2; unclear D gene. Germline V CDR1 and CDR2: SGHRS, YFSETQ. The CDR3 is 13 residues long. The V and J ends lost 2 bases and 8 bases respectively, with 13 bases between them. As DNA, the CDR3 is TGCGCCAGCAGCTTTAGGCAGGCATGGGGCTACACCTTC. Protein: CASSFRQAWGYTF.

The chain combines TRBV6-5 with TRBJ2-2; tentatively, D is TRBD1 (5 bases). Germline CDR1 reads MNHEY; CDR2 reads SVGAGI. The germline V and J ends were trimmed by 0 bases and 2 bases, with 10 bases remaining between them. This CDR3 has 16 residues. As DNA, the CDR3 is TGTGCCAGCAGTTACTCGTGGACACCCAACACCGGGGAGCTGTTTTTT. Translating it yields CASSYSWTPNTGELFF.

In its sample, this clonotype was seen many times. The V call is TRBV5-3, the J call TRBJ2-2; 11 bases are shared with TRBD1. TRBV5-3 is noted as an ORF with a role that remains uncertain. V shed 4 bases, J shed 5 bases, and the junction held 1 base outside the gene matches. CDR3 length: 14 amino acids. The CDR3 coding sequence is TGTGCCAGAAGCGGGACAGGGGGAACCGGGGAGCTGTTTTTT. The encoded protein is CARSGTGGTGELFF.

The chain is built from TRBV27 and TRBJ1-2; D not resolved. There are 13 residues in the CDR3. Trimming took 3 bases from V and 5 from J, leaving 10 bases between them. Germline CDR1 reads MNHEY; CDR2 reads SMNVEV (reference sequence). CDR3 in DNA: TGTGCCAGCAGTTTTGGTCCGACTTATGGCTACACCTTC. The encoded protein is CASSFGPTYGYTF.

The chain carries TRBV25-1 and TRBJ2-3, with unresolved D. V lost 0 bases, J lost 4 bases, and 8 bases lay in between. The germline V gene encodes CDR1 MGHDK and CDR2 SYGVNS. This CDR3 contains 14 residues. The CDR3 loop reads CASSEYPGPDTQYF. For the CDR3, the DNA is TGTGCCAGCAGTGAATACCCCGGACCAGATACGCAGTATTTT.

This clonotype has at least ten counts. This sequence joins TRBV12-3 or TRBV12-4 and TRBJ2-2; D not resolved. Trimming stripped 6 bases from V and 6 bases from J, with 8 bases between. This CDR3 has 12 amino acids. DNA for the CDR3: TGTGCCAGCAGGGACCTACCCGGGGAGCTGTTTTTT. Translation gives CASRDLPGELFF.

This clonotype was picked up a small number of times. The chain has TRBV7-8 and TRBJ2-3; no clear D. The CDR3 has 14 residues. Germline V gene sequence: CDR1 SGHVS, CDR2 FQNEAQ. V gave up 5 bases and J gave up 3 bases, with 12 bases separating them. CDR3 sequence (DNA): TGTGCCAGCAGCCCCACCCCCCTAACAGATACGCAGTATTTT. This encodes CASSPTPLTDTQYF.

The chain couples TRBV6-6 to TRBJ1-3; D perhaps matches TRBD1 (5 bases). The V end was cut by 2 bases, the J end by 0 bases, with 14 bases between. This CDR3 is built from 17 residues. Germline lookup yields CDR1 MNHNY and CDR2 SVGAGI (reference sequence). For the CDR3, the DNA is TGTGCCAGCAGTTACGGGGGACCTGACCTCTCTGGAAACACCATATATTTT. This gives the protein CASSYGGPDLSGNTIYF.

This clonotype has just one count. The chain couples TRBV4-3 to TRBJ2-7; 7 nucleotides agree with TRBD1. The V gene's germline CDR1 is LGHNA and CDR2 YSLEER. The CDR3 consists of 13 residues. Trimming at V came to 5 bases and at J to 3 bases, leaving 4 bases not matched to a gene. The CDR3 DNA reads TGCGCCAGCAGCACGGACAGGAACTACGAGCAGTACTTC. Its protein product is CASSTDRNYEQYF.

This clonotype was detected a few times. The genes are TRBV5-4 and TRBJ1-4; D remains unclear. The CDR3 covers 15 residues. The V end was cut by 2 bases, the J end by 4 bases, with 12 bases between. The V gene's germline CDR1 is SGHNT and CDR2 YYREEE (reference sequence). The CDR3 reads CASSLKGAGNEKLFF. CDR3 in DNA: TGTGCCAGCAGCTTAAAAGGCGCGGGTAATGAAAAACTGTTTTTT.

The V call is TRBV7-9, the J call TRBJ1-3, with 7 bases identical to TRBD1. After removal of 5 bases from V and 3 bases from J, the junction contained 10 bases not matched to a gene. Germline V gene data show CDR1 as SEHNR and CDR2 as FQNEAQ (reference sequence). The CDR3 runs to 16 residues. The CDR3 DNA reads TGTGCCAGCAGCCGCCAAGGGGGCTATATTGGAAACACCATATATTTT. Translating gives CASSRQGGYIGNTIYF.

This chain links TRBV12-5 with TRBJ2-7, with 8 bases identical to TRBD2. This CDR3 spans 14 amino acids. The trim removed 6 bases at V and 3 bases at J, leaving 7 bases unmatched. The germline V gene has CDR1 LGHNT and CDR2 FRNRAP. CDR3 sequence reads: CASGPGLDLYEQYF. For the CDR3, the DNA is TGTGCTAGTGGGCCGGGACTAGACCTCTACGAGCAGTACTTC.

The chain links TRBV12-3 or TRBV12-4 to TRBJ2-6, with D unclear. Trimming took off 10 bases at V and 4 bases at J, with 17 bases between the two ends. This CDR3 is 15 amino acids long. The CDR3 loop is CAIQPERSGANVLTF. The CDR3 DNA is TGTGCCATCCAACCCGAACGGTCGGGGGCCAACGTCCTGACTTTC.

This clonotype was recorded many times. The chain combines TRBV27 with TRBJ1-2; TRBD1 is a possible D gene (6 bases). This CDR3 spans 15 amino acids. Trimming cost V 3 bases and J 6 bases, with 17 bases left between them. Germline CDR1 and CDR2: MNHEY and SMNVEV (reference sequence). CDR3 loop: CASSLWTDIRDGYTF. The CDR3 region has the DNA TGTGCCAGCAGTTTGTGGACAGACATACGGGATGGCTACACCTTC.

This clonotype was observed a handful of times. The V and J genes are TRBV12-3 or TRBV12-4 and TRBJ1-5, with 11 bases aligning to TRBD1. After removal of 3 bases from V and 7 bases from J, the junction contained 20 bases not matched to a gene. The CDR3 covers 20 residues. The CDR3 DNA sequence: TGTGCCAGCAGTTTTTCTATACCCCAGGGACAGGGGGTTATCGGACAGCCCCAGCATTTT. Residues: CASSFSIPQGQGVIGQPQHF.

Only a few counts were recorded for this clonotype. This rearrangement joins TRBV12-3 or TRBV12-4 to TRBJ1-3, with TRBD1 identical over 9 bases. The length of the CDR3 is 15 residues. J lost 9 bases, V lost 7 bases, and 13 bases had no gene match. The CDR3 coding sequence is TGTGCCAGCACTGAGGACAGGGGTTTACGTGGCACCATATATTTT. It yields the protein CASTEDRGLRGTIYF.

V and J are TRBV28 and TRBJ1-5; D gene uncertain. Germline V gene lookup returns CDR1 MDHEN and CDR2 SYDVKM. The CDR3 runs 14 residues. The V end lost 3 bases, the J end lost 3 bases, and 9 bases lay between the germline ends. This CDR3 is CASSFIGLNQPQHF. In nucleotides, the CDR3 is TGTGCCAGCAGTTTTATAGGGCTCAATCAGCCCCAGCATTTT. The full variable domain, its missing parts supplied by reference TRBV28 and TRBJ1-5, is DVKVTQSSRYLVKRTGEKVFLECVQDMDHENMFWYRQDPGLGLRLIYFSYDVKMKEKGDIPEGYSVSREKKERFSLILESASTNQTSMYLCASSFIGLNQPQHFGDGTRLSIL.